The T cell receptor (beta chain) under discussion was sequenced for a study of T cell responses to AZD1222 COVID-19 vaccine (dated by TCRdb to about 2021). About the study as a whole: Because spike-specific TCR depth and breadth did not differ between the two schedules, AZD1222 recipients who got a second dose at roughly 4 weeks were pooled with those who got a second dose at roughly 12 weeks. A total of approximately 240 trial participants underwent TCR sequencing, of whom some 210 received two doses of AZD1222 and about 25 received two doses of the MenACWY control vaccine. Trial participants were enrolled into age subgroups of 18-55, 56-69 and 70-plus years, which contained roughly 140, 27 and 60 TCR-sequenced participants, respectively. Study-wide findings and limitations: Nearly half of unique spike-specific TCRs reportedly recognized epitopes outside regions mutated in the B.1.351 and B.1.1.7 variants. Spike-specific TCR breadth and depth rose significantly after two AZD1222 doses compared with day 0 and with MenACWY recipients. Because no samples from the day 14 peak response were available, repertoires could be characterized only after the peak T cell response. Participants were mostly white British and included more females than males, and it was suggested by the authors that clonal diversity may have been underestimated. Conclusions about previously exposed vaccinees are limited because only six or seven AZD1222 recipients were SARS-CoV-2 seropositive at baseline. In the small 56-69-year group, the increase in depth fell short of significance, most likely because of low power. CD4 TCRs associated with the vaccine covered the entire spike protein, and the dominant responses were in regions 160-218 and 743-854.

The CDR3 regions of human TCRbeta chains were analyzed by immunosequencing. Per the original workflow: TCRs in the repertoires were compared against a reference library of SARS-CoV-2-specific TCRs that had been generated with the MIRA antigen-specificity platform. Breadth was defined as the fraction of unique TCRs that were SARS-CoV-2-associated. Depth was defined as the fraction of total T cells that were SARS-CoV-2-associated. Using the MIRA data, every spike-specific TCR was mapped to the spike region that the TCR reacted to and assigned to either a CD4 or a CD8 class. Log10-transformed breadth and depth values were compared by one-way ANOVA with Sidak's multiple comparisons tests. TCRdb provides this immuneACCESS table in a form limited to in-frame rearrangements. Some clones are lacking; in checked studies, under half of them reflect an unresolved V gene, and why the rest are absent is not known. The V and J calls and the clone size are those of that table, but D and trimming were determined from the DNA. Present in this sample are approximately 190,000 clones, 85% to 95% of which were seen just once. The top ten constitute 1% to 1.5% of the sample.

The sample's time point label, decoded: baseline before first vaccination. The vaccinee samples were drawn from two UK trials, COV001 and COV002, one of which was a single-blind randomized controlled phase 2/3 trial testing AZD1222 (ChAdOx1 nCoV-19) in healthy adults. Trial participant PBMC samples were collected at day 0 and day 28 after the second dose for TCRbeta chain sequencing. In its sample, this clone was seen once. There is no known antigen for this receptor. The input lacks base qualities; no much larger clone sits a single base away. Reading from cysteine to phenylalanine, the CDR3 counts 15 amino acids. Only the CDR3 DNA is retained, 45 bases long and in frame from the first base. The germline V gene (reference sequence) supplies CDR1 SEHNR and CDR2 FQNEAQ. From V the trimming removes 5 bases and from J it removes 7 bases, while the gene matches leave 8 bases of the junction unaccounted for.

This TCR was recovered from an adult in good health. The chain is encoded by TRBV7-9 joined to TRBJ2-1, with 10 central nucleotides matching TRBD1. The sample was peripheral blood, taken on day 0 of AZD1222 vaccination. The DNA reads TGTGCCAGCAGCCAGGACAGGGGGAGGTCGAATGAGCAGTTCTTC. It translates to CASSQDRGRSNEQFF. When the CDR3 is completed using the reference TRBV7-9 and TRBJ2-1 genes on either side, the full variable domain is DTGVSQNPRHKITKRGQNVTFRCDPISEHNRLYWYRQTLGQGPEFLTYFQNEAQLEKSRLLSDRFSAERPKGSFSTLEIQRTEQGDSAMYLCASSQDRGRSNEQFFGPGTRLTVL.